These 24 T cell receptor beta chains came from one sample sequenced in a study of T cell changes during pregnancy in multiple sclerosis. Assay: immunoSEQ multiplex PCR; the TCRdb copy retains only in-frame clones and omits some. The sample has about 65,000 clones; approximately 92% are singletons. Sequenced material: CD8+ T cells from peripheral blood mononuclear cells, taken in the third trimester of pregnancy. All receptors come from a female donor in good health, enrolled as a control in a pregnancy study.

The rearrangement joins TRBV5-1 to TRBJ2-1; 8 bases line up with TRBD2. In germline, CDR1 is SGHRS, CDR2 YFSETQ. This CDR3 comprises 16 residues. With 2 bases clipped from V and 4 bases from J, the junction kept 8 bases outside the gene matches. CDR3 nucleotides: TGCGCCAGCAGCTTACAGACTAGCGTAGTGTACAATGAGCAGTTCTTC. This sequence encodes CASSLQTSVVYNEQFF.

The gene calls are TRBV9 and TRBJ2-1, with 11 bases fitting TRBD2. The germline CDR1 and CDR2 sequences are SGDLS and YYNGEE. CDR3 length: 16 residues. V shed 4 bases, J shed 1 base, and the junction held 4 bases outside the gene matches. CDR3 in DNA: TGTGCCAGCAGCCTGACTAGCGGGGATTCCTACAATGAGCAGTTCTTC. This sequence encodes CASSLTSGDSYNEQFF.

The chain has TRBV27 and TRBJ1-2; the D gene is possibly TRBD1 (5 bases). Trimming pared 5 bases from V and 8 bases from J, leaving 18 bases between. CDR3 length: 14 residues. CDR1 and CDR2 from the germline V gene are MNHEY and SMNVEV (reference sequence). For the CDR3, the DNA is TGTGCCAGCAGTCAAACCCCGGGGGTCCGAGGCTACACCTTC. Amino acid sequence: CASSQTPGVRGYTF.

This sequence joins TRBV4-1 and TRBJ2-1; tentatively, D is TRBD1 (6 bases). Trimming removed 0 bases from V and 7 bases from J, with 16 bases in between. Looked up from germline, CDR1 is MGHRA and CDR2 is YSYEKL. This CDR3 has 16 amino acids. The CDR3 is CASSQEYVGGRNEQFF. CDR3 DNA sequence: TGCGCCAGCAGCCAAGAGTATGTTGGGGGCCGGAATGAGCAGTTCTTC.

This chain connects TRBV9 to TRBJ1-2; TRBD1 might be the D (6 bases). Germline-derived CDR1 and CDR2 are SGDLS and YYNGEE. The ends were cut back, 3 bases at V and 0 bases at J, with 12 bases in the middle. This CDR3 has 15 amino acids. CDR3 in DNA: TGTGCCAGCAGCGCACCGACAGGTACTAACTATGGCTACACCTTC. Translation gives CASSAPTGTNYGYTF.

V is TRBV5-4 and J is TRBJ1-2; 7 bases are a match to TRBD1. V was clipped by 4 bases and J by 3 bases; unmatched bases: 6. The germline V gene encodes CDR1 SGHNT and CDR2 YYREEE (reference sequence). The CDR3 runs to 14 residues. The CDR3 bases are TGTGCCAGCAGCACCTTCGGACAGGACTATGGCTACACCTTC. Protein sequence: CASSTFGQDYGYTF.

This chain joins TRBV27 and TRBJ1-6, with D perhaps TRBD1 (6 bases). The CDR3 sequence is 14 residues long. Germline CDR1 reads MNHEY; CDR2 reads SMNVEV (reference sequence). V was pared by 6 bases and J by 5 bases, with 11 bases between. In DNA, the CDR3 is TGTGCCAGCAGACTAGGGGGGGATAATTCACCCCTCCACTTT. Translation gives CASRLGGDNSPLHF.

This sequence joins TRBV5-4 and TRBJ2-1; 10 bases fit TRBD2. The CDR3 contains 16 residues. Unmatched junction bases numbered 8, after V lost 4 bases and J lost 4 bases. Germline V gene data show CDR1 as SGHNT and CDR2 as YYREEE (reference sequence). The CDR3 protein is CASSPLSGGDYNEQFF. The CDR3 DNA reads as TGTGCCAGCAGCCCGTTGAGCGGGGGGGATTACAATGAGCAGTTCTTC.

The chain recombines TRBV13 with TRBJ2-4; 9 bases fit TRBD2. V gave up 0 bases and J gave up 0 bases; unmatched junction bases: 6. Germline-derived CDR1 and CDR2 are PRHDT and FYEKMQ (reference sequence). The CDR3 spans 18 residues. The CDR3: CASSLGPSGTLAKNIQYF. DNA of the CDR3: TGTGCCAGCAGCTTAGGCCCTAGCGGGACGCTAGCCAAAAACATTCAGTACTTC.

Here the CDR3 DNA reads TGTGCCAGCAGCTTATCCATACGGGAGCAGTTCTTC. Protein sequence: CASSLSIREQFF. The chain joins TRBV5-6 to TRBJ2-1; D is unclear. This CDR3 is built from 12 residues. Germline-derived CDR1 and CDR2 are SGHDT and YYEEEE. V lost 2 bases to trimming and J lost 10 bases, with 10 bases between them. Complete variable domain (other parts from reference TRBV5-6 and TRBJ2-1): DAGVTQSPTHLIKTRGQQVTLRCSPKSGHDTVSWYQQALGQGPQFIFQYYEEEERQRGNFPDRFSGHQFPNYSSELNVNALLLGDSALYLCASSLSIREQFFGPGTRLTVL.

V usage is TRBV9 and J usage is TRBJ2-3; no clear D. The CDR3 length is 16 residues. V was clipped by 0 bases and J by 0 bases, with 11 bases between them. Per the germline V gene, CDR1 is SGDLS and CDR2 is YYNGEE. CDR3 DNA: TGTGCCAGCAGCGTAGGTTACAGAACTAGCACAGATACGCAGTATTTT. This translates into CASSVGYRTSTDTQYF.

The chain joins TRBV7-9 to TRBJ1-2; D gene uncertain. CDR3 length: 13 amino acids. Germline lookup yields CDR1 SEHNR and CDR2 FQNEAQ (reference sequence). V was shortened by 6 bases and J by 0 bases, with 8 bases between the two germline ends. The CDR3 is CASRRPANYGYTF. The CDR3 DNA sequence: TGTGCCAGCAGGCGGCCAGCTAACTATGGCTACACCTTC.

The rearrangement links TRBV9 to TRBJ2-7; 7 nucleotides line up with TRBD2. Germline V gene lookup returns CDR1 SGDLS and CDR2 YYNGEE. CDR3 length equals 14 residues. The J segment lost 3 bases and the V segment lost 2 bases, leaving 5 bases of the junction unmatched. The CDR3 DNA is TGTGCCAGCAGCGTGACTAGCTTGGGCTACGAGCAGTACTTC. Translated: CASSVTSLGYEQYF.

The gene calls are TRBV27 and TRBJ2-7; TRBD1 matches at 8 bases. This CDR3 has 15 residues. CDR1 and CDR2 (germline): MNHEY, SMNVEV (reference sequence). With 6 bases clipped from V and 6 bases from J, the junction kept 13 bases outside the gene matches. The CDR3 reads CASRTLQGALGEQYF. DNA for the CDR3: TGTGCCAGCAGAACCCTTCAGGGGGCGCTGGGCGAGCAGTACTTC.

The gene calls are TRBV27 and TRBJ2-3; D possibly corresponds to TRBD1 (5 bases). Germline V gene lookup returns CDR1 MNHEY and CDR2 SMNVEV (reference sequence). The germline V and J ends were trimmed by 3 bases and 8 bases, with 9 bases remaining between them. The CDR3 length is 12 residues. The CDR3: CASSFQGGTQYF. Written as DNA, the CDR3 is TGTGCCAGCAGTTTTCAGGGCGGTACGCAGTATTTT.

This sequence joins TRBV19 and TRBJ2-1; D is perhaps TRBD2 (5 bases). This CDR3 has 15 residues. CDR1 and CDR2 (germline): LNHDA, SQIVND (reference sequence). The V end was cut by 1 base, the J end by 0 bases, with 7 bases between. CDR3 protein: CASSIAGSSYNEQFF. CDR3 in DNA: TGTGCCAGTAGTATAGCGGGGAGCTCCTACAATGAGCAGTTCTTC.

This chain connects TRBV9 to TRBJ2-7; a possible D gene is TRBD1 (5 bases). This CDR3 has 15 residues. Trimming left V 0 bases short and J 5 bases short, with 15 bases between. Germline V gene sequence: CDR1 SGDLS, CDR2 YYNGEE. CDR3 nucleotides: TGTGCCAGCAGCGTAGCTGGCAGGGTAAGCAACGAGCAGTACTTC. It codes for CASSVAGRVSNEQYF.

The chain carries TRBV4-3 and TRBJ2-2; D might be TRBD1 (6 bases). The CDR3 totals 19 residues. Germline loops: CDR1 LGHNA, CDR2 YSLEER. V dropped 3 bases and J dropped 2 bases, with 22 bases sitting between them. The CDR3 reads CASSQSTLYGTQNTGELFF. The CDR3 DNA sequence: TGCGCCAGCAGCCAGTCCACCTTATACGGGACACAAAACACCGGGGAGCTGTTTTTT.

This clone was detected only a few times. CDR3 bases: TGTGCCAGCACCCCGGGACAGGGGGACTATGGCTACACCTTC. Its protein is CASTPGQGDYGYTF. The rearrangement links TRBV7-9 to TRBJ1-2; 11 bases are a match to TRBD1. Unmatched junction bases numbered 4, after V lost 7 bases and J lost 3 bases. The CDR3 covers 14 residues. Germline loops: CDR1 SEHNR, CDR2 FQNEAQ (reference sequence).

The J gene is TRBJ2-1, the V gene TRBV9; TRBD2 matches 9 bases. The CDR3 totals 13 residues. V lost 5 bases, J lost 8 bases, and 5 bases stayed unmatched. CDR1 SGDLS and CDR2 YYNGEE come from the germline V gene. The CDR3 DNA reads TGTGCCAGCAGTTCTAGCGGGGCCGATGAGCAGTTCTTC. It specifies CASSSSGADEQFF.

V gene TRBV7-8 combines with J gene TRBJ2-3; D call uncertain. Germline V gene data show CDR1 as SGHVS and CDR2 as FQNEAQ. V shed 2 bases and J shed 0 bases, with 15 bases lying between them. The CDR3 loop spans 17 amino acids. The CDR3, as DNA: TGTGCCAGCAGCTTAAACAGAATTAGTACTAGCACAGATACGCAGTATTTT. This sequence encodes CASSLNRISTSTDTQYF.

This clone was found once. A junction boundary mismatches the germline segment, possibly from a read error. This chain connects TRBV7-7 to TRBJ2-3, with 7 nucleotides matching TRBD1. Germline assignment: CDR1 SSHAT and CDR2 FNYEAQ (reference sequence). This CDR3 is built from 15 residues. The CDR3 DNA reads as TGTGCTAGCAGCTTAATAGGGGGCGAAGCAGATACGCAGTATTTT. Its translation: CASSLIGGEADTQYF. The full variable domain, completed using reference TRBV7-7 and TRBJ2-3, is GAGVSQSPRYKVTKRGQDVTLRCDPISSHATLYWYQQALGQGPEFLTYFNYEAQPDKSGLPSDRFSAERPEGSISTLTIQRTEQRDSAMYRCASSLIGGEADTQYFGPGTRLTVL.

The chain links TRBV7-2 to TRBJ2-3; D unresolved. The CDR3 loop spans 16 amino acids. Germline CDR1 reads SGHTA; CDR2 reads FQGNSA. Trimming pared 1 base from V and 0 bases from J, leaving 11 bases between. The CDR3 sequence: CASSLVAYPSTDTQYF. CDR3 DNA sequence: TGTGCCAGCAGCTTAGTAGCCTATCCGAGCACAGATACGCAGTATTTT. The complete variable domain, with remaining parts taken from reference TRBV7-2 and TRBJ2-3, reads GAGVSQSPSNKVTEKGKDVELRCDPISGHTALYWYRQSLGQGLEFLIYFQGNSAPDKSGLPSDRFSAERTGGSVSTLTIQRTQQEDSAVYLCASSLVAYPSTDTQYFGPGTRLTVL.

As DNA, the CDR3 is TGTGCCAGCAGCCTCTGGACAGCAGAGCGGTACAATGAGCAGTTCTTC. It translates to CASSLWTAERYNEQFF. The V and J genes are TRBV7-9 and TRBJ2-1, with a weak D call TRBD1 (6 bases). V lost 5 bases and J lost 4, with 18 bases in between. The CDR3 is 16 residues long. CDR1 and CDR2 from the germline V gene are SEHNR and FQNEAQ (reference sequence).